The clone carrying this T cell receptor (beta chain) was picked up many times. V was trimmed by 1 base and J by 5 bases, leaving 11 bases between them. Germline CDR1 is DFQATT and CDR2 is SNEGSKA (reference sequence). The CDR3 consists of 14 residues. The sample comes from a study of T cells after yellow fever vaccination. Template-switching 5'RACE yielded the TCR cDNA; a universal primer site and UMIs were added in the process. In TCRdb, the 5' RACE reads were re-called with MiXCR into one record per CDR3 protein. The sample includes under 150,000 distinct CDR3 sequences, 7.7% of them seen just once.

This TCR was recovered from a man between 25 and 39 years old who received the YFV17D yellow fever vaccine. The starting material was CD4+ T cells sorted from PBMCs, obtained 5 days after the yellow fever booster vaccination. The chain recombines TRBV20-1 with TRBJ2-2, with D perhaps given as TRBD1 or TRBD2 (6 bases each). The CDR3 loop reads CSARGQGTTGELFF. The CDR3 DNA is TGCAGTGCTAGAGGCCAGGGGACTACCGGGGAGCTGTTTTTT.